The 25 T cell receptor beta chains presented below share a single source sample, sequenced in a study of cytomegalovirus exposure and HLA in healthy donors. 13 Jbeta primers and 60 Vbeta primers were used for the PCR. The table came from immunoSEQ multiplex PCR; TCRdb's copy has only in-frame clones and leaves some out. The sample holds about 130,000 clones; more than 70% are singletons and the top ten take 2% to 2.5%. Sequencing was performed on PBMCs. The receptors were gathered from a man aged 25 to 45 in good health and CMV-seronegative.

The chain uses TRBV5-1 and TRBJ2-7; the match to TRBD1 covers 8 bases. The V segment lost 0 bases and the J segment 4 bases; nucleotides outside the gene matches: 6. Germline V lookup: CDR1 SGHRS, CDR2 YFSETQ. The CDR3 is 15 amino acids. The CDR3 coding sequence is TGCGCCAGCAGCTTGGAGACAGGGACAGGATACGAGCAGTACTTC. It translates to CASSLETGTGYEQYF.

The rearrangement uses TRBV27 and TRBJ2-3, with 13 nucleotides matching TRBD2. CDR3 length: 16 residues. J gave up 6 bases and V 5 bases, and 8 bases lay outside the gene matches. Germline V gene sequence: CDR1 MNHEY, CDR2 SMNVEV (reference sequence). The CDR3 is CASSPGLAGAADTQYF. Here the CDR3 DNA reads TGTGCCAGCAGTCCAGGACTAGCGGGAGCGGCGGATACGCAGTATTTT.

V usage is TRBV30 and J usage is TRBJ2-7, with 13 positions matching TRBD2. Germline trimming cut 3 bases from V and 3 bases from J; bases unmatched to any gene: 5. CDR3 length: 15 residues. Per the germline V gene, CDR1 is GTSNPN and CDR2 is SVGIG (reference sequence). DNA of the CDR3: TGTGCCTGGAGCCCGGGACTAGCGGGAATCTACGAGCAGTACTTC. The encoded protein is CAWSPGLAGIYEQYF.

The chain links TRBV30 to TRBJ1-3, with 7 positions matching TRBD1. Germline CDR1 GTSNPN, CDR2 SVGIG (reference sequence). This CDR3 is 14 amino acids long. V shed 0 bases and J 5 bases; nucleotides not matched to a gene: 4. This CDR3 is CAWSVTGIRNTIYF. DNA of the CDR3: TGTGCCTGGAGTGTGACAGGGATACGAAACACCATATATTTT.

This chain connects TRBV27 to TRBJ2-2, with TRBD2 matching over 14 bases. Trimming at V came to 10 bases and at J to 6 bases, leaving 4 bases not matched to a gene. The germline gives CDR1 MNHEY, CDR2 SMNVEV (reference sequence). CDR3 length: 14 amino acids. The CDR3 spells CATRLAGGSGELFF. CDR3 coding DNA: TGTGCCACCCGACTAGCGGGAGGGTCCGGGGAGCTGTTTTTT.

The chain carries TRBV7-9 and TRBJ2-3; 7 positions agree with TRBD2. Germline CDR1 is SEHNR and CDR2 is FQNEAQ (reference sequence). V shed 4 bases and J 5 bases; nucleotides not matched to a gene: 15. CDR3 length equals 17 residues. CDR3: CASSSPRVGLTGDTQYF. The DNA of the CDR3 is TGTGCCAGCAGCTCACCTCGGGTGGGACTAACTGGAGATACGCAGTATTTT.

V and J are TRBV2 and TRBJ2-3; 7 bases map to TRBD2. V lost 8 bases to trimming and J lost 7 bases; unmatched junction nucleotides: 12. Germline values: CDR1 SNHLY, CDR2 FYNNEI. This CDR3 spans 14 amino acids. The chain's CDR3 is CASVSGRAIHTQYF. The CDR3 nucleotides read TGTGCCAGCGTGAGTGGGAGGGCCATTCATACGCAGTATTTT.

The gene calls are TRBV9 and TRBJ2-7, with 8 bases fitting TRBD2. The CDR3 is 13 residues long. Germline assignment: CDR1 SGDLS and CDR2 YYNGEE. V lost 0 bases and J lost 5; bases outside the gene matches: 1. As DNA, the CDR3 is TGTGCCAGCAGCGTAGCGGGGGGGGACGAGCAGTACTTC. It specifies CASSVAGGDEQYF.

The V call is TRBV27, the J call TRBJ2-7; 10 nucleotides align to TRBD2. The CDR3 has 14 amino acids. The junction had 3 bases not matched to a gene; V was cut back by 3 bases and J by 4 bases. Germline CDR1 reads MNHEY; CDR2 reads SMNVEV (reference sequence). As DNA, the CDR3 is TGTGCCAGCAGTTTTAGCGGGAGGATATACGAGCAGTACTTC. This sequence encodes CASSFSGRIYEQYF.

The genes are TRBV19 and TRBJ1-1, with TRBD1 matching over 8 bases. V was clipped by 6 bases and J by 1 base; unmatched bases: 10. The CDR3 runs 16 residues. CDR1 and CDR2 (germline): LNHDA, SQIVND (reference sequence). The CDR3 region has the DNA TGTGCCAGTAGAAACGATCCGGGACAGGCGAACACTGAAGCTTTCTTT. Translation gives CASRNDPGQANTEAFF.

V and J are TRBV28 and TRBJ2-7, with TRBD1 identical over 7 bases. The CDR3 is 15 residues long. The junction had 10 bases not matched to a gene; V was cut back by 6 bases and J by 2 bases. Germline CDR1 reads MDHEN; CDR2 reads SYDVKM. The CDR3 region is CASSTPETGPYEQYF. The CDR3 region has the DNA TGTGCCAGCAGCACCCCGGAGACAGGGCCCTACGAGCAGTACTTC.

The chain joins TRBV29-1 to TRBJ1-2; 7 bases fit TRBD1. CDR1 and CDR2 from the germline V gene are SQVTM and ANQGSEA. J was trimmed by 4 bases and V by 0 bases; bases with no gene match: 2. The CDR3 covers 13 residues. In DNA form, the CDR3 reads TGCAGCGTTGAAGAAGGGGGCGGCTATGGCTACACCTTC. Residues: CSVEEGGGYGYTF.

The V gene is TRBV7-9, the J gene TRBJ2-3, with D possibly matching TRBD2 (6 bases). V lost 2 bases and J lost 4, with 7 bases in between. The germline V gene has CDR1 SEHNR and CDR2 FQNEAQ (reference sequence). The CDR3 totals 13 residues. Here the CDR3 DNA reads TGTGCCAGCAGCTTACCGGGAGCAGATACGCAGTATTTT. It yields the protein CASSLPGADTQYF.

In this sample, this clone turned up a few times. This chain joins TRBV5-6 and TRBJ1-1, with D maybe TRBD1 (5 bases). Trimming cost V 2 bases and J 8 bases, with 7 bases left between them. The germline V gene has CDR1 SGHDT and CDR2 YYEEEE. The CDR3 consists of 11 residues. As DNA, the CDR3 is TGTGCCAGCAGCTTTTGGGGCGAAGCTTTCTTT. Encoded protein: CASSFWGEAFF.

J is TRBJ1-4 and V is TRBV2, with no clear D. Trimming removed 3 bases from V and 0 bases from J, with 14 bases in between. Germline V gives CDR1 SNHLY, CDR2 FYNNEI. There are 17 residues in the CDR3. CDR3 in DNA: TGTGCCAGCAGTGAGTTCATCCAGGCCACAACTAATGAAAAACTGTTTTTT. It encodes CASSEFIQATTNEKLFF.

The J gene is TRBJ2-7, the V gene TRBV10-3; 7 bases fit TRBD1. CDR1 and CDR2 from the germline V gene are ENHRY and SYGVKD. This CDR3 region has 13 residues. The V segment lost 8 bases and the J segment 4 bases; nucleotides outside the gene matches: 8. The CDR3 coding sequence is TGTGCCATCTCCGGGACAGAGCTTTACGAGCAGTACTTC. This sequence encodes CAISGTELYEQYF.

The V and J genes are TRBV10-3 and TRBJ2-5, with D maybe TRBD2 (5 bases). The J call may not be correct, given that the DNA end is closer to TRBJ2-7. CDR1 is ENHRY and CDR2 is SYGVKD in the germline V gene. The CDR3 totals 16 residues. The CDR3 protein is CAISEPASQSSYEQYF. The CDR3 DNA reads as TGTGCCATCAGTGAACCCGCTAGCCAGAGCTCCTACGAGCAGTACTTC.

In DNA form, the CDR3 reads TGTGCCAGCAGCCTCCGGGTAGCGCCTTACAATGAGCAGTTCTTC. Protein product: CASSLRVAPYNEQFF. The chain combines TRBV11-2 with TRBJ2-1, with TRBD2 as a possible D gene (5 bases). Between the trimmed V and J ends, which lost 5 bases and 4 bases, there was a span of 15 bases. The CDR3 is 15 residues long. The V gene's germline CDR1 is SGHAT and CDR2 FQNNGV.

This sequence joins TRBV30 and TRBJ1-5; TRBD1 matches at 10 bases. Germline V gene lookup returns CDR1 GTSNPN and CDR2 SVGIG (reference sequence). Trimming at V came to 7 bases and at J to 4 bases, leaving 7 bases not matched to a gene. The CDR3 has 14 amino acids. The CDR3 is CAYTQGQGNQPQHF. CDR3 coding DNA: TGTGCCTATACTCAGGGACAGGGGAATCAGCCCCAGCATTTT.

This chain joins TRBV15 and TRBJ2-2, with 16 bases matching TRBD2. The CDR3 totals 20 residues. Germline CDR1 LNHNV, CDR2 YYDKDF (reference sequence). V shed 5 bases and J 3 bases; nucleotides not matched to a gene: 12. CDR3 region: CATSGIPGLAGGSDTGELFF. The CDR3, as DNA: TGTGCCACCAGCGGCATTCCGGGACTAGCGGGAGGGTCGGACACCGGGGAGCTGTTTTTT. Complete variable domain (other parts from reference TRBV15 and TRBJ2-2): DAMVIQNPRYQVTQFGKPVTLSCSQTLNHNVMYWYQQKSSQAPKLLFHYYDKDFNNEADTPDNFQSRRPNTSFCFLDIRSPGLGDTAMYLCATSGIPGLAGGSDTGELFFGEGSRLTVL.

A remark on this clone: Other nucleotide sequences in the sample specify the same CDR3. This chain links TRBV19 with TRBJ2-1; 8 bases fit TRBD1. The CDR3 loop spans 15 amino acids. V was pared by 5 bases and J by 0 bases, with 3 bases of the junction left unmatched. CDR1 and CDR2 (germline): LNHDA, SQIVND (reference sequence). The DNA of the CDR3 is TGTGCCAGTAGTCTGGACAGGGCCTCCTACAATGAGCAGTTCTTC. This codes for CASSLDRASYNEQFF.

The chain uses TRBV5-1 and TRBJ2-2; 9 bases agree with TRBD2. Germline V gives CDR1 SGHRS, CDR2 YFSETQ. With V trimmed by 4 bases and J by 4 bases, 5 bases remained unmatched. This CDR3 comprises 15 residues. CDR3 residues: CASSAGGASTGELFF. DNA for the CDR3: TGCGCCAGCAGCGCGGGAGGGGCGTCCACCGGGGAGCTGTTTTTT.

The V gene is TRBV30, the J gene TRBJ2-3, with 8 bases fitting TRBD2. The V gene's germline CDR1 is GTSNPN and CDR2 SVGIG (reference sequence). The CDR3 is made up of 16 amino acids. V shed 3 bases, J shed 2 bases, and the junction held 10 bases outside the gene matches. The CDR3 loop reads CAWSVGGGGPTDTQYF. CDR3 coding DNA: TGTGCCTGGAGCGTCGGGGGGGGCGGACCCACAGATACGCAGTATTTT. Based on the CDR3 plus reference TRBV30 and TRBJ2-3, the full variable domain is SQTIHQWPATLVQPVGSPLSLECTVEGTSNPNLYWYRQAAGRGLQLLFYSVGIGQISSEVPQNLSASRPQDRQFILSSKKLLLSDSGFYLCAWSVGGGGPTDTQYFGPGTRLTVL.

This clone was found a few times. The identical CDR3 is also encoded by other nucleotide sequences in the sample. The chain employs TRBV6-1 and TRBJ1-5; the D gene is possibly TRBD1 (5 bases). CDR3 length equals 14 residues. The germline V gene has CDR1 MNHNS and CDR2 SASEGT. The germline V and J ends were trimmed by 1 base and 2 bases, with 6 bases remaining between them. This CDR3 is CASSEGGGNQPQHF. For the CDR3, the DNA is TGTGCCAGCAGTGAAGGGGGCGGCAATCAGCCCCAGCATTTT.

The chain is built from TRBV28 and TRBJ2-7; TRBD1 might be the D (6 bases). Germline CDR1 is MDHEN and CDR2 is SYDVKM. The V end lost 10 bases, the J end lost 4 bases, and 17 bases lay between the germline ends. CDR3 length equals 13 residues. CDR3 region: CATEKGETYEQYF. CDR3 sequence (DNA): TGTGCCACCGAAAAGGGGGAAACGTACGAGCAGTACTTC. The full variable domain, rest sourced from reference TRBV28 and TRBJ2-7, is DVKVTQSSRYLVKRTGEKVFLECVQDMDHENMFWYRQDPGLGLRLIYFSYDVKMKEKGDIPEGYSVSREKKERFSLILESASTNQTSMYLCATEKGETYEQYFGPGTRLTVT.